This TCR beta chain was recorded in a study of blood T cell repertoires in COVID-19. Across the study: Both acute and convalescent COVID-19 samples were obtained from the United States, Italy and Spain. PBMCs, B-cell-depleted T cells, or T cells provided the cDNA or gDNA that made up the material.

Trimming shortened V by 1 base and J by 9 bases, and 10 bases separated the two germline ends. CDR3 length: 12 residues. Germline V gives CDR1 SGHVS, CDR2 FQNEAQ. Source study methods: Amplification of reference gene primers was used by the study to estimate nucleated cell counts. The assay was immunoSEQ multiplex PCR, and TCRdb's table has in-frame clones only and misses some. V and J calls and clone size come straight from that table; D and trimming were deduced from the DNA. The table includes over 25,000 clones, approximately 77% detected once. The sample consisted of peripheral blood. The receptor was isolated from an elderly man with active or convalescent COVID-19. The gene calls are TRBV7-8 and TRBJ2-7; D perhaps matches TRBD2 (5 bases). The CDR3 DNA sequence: TGTGCCAGCAGCTTAGATGTAGGAGGGCAGTACTTC. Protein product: CASSLDVGGQYF.